This is a list of T cell receptor beta chains from one sample in a study of T cell changes during pregnancy in multiple sclerosis. Data came from immunoSEQ multiplex PCR; TCRdb stores just in-frame clones and leaves some out. The table records around 60,000 clones, less than 95% of them present only once. This sample comprised CD4+ T cells from peripheral blood mononuclear cells, obtained after pregnancy. These receptors were obtained from a female donor in good health, enrolled as a control in a pregnancy study. The CDR3 runs from the conserved cysteine through the conserved F or W. The D gene is left open where the match is weak.

D gene,J gene,V gene,CDR3 DNA,CDR3 protein
.,TRBJ2-1,TRBV7-2,TGTGCCAGCAGCCCAGGACCTGCGGGTGAGCAGTTCTTC,CASSPGPAGEQFF
.,TRBJ2-7,TRBV5-5,TGTGCCAGCAGTACAGGTCGGGCGGCCTACGAGCAGTACTTC,CASSTGRAAYEQYF
TRBD1,TRBJ2-5,TRBV6-6,TGTGCCAGCAGGCGTGGACAGGTCGACCAAGAGACCCAGTACTTC,CASRRGQVDQETQYF
.,TRBJ1-2,TRBV19,TGTGCCAGTAGTATCGGCAGGGTACGGGGCTACACCTTC,CASSIGRVRGYTF
TRBD1,TRBJ1-1,TRBV6-6,TGTGCCAGCAGTTACTACCCGGACAGGGGACTTGAAGCTTTCTTT,CASSYYPDRGLEAFF
TRBD2,TRBJ2-3,TRBV7-3,TGTGCCAGCAGCTTAACCGGGACTAGCGGGCGTGGCTACACAGATACGCAGTATTTT,CASSLTGTSGRGYTDTQYF
TRBD1,TRBJ2-1,TRBV11-2,TGTGCCAGCAGCCTTAGGGACAGCCAGTTTTTATTCTTC,CASSLRDSQFLFF
TRBD1,TRBJ1-2,TRBV5-1,TGCGCCAGCAGCGCACGGGACAGGGGAGAATTTAGCTATGGCTACACCTTC,CASSARDRGEFSYGYTF
.,TRBJ2-7,TRBV7-6,TGTGCCAGCAGCTTATACGGTGCCGCCGAGCAGTACTTC,CASSLYGAAEQYF
.,TRBJ1-1,TRBV7-2,TGTGCCAGCAGCGAGAACCAGGGGAACACTGAAGCTTTCTTT,CASSENQGNTEAFF
.,TRBJ2-1,TRBV7-2,TGTGCCAGCAGCCAGCCCGGGTTTGGTGAGCAGTTCTTC,CASSQPGFGEQFF
.,TRBJ2-3,TRBV4-2,TGTGCCAGCAGCCAAGCAGGGGGGCAAGGAGGCACAGATACGCAGTATTTT,CASSQAGGQGGTDTQYF
.,TRBJ1-2,TRBV30,TGTGCCTGGAGTGTAGGCAGGAACTATGGCTACACCTTC,CAWSVGRNYGYTF
TRBD2,TRBJ2-3,TRBV10-2,TGCGCCAGCAGTAAGAGCGGGGGGGATACAGATACGCAGTATTTT,CASSKSGGDTDTQYF
.,TRBJ1-5,TRBV19,TGTGCCAGTAAAGGGGGTAGCAATCAGCCCCAGCATTTT,CASKGGSNQPQHF
TRBD1,TRBJ1-2,TRBV19,TGTGCCAGTAAACCGGGACAGAACTATGGCTACACCTTC,CASKPGQNYGYTF
.,TRBJ2-1,TRBV7-6,TGTGCCAGCAGCTTAGCGGAGTATTACAATGAGCAGTTCTTC,CASSLAEYYNEQFF
TRBD1,TRBJ1-6,TRBV4-3,TGCGCCAGCAGCCAAGAGATCCGGGACAGGGGCAATTCACCCCTCCACTTT,CASSQEIRDRGNSPLHF
.,TRBJ2-6,TRBV12-5,TGTGCTAGTGTTCCTTCTGGGGCCAACGTCCTGACTTTC,CASVPSGANVLTF
TRBD1,TRBJ1-1,TRBV18,TGTGCCAGCTCACCCGGGACAGGGAACACTGAAGCTTTCTTT,CASSPGTGNTEAFF